This record covers a single T cell receptor (beta chain). As handled by the study authors: Nucleated cell counts were estimated from reference gene primer amplification. TCRdb keeps only in-frame clones here, not all; method: immunoSEQ multiplex PCR. Clone size and V and J calls were adopted from that table, with D and trimming inferred from the DNA. The sample records 100,000 to 120,000 clones, approximately 82% being singletons. The data were obtained in a study of blood T cell repertoires in COVID-19. On the study more broadly: Donors in the United States, Italy and Spain gave samples during acute or convalescent COVID-19. Sample material is recorded as cDNA or gDNA derived from T cells, B-cell-depleted T cells, or PBMCs.

The germline gives CDR1 ENHRY, CDR2 SYGVKD. CDR3 length: 15 amino acids. V was pared by 2 bases and J by 4 bases, with 3 bases of the junction left unmatched. This receptor was identified in a woman of 80 years or more with acute or convalescent COVID-19. Sequencing was carried out using peripheral blood. The chain couples TRBV10-3 to TRBJ1-5; 9 positions agree with TRBD1. For the CDR3, the DNA is TGTGCCATCAGTGAGCTGGGGACAGGGAATCAGCCCCAGCATTTT. It yields the protein CAISELGTGNQPQHF.